The sequence of this T cell receptor beta chain was determined in a study of blood T cell repertoires in COVID-19. Study information: T cells, B-cell-depleted T cells, or PBMCs provided the cDNA or gDNA that served as material.

Ages ranged from roughly 18 to 100 years, with residence in fewer than 25 US areas. In the original processing: The authors estimated nucleated cell counts from reference gene primer amplification. Produced via immunoSEQ multiplex PCR; TCRdb's table is partial and in-frame only. The V and J calls and clone size are taken from that table; D and trimming were inferred from the DNA. This table has 150,000 to 200,000 clones, 70% to 85% appearing once. The J segment lost 2 bases and the V segment lost 0 bases, leaving 5 bases of the junction unmatched. The CDR3 contains 15 residues. Germline-derived CDR1 and CDR2 are GTSNPN and SVGIG (reference sequence).

This sequence joins TRBV30 and TRBJ2-7; 9 bases line up with TRBD2. The sequence was obtained from a woman between 45 and 60 years old who had recovered from COVID-19. The sample comprised PBMCs or T cells enriched from blood (not recorded which). CDR3 sequence reads: CAWSVGGGAPYEQYF. The CDR3 nucleotides read TGTGCCTGGAGTGTGGGCGGGGGGGCCCCCTACGAGCAGTACTTC.